Listed here are 15 T cell receptor beta chains from one sample, sequenced in a study of shared clonotypes between healthy human individuals. Method: immunoSEQ multiplex PCR; TCRdb's copy keeps in-frame clones and lacks some. The table records 450,000 to 500,000 clones, 75% to 85% of them present only once. Sequencing was performed on PBMCs. The receptors were gathered from a woman between 40 and 50 years old in good health. Some clones in this sample may be carry-over from other donors' samples.

V usage is TRBV5-6 and J usage is TRBJ2-2, with D unresolved. Trimming left V 7 bases short and J 2 bases short, with 12 bases between. This CDR3 has 14 residues. Germline lookup yields CDR1 SGHDT and CDR2 YYEEEE. The CDR3 DNA reads as TGTGCCAGCGGATTAGGCACAAACACCGGGGAGCTGTTTTTT. It translates to CASGLGTNTGELFF.

This chain uses TRBV7-2 with TRBJ2-1; 7 bases line up with TRBD1. In germline, CDR1 is SGHTA, CDR2 FQGNSA. J gave up 8 bases and V 5 bases, and 9 bases lay outside the gene matches. The CDR3 contains 14 residues. The CDR3 region is CASSRLYRGDEQFF. The CDR3, as DNA: TGTGCCAGCAGCCGTCTTTACAGGGGCGATGAGCAGTTCTTC.

This chain connects TRBV18 to TRBJ2-5, with 8 positions matching TRBD1. CDR3 length equals 14 residues. The germline V gene has CDR1 KGHSH and CDR2 LQKENI. Trimming removed 2 bases from V and 5 bases from J; junction bases left unmatched: 4. CDR3 in amino acids: CASSPSGGWETQYF. The CDR3 region has the DNA TGTGCCAGCTCACCATCAGGGGGCTGGGAGACCCAGTACTTC.

The V and J genes are TRBV30 and TRBJ2-2; D is unclear. Trimming took 4 bases from V and 1 from J, leaving 7 bases between them. The germline gives CDR1 GTSNPN, CDR2 SVGIG (reference sequence). CDR3 length equals 13 residues. In DNA form, the CDR3 reads TGTGCCTGGAACTTTGTGAACACCGGGGAGCTGTTTTTT. Residues: CAWNFVNTGELFF.

The chain links TRBV28 to TRBJ2-1; 9 positions match TRBD1. This CDR3 is built from 15 residues. V lost 6 bases, J lost 9 bases, and 12 bases stayed unmatched. CDR1 is MDHEN, CDR2 SYDVKM, per germline. CDR3 sequence (DNA): TGTGCCAGCAGCCCCCCCGGGACAGGGTACCCTGAGCAGTTCTTC. It codes for CASSPPGTGYPEQFF.

V gene TRBV27 combines with J gene TRBJ1-1; D is possibly TRBD1 (6 bases). CDR3 size: 17 residues. Trimming cost V 4 bases and J 2 bases, with 20 bases left between them. Per germline, CDR1 MNHEY and CDR2 SMNVEV (reference sequence). CDR3 protein: CASSSPSKGGPNTEAFF. In DNA form, the CDR3 reads TGTGCCAGCAGTTCCCCATCTAAGGGGGGGCCCAACACTGAAGCTTTCTTT.

Worth noting for this clone: At one end, the junction sequence differs from germline, possibly due to a read error. The V call is TRBV25-1, the J call TRBJ2-2, with 7 bases identical to TRBD1. The CDR3 has 15 residues. Germline-derived CDR1 and CDR2 are MGHDK and SYGVNS. The CDR3 is CASSSWQGDTGELFF. The CDR3, as DNA: TGTGCCAGCAGTAGTTGGCAGGGGGACACCGGAGAGCTGTTTTTT.

The chain combines TRBV4-1 with TRBJ2-1; no clear D gene. Germline V lookup: CDR1 MGHRA, CDR2 YSYEKL. Trimming stripped 1 base from V and 10 bases from J, with 17 bases between. CDR3 length: 15 amino acids. DNA of the CDR3: TGCGCCAGCAGCCAAGGAAGTGTTCGAGCGCAAGAGCAGTTCTTC. Its protein product is CASSQGSVRAQEQFF.

This clone was observed a handful of times. This chain links TRBV30 with TRBJ2-1; the match to TRBD2 covers 7 bases. The germline gives CDR1 GTSNPN, CDR2 SVGIG (reference sequence). Trimming removed 1 base from V and 8 bases from J; junction bases left unmatched: 11. This CDR3 contains 15 residues. This CDR3 reads CAWSAQLTRGDEQFF. In DNA, the CDR3 is TGTGCCTGGAGTGCCCAATTGACACGGGGGGATGAGCAGTTCTTC.

The V gene is TRBV10-1, the J gene TRBJ2-2, with D tentatively TRBD2 (5 bases). The germline gives CDR1 WNHNN, CDR2 SYGVQD (reference sequence). CDR3 size: 13 residues. V was clipped by 8 bases and J by 2 bases, with 9 bases between them. DNA for the CDR3: TGCGCCAGCCGGGCGGGTAACACCGGGGAGCTGTTTTTT. Translated: CASRAGNTGELFF.

The chain uses TRBV10-2 and TRBJ1-3; 7 nucleotides line up with TRBD1. V gave up 4 bases and J gave up 0 bases; unmatched junction bases: 6. The CDR3 has 16 residues. Germline-derived CDR1 and CDR2 are WSHSY and SAAADI. The chain's CDR3 is CASSVGQVLSGNTIYF. The DNA of the CDR3 is TGCGCCAGCAGTGTCGGACAGGTACTCTCTGGAAACACCATATATTTT.

CDR3 protein: CASSVDLYQETQYF. The CDR3 region has the DNA TGTGCCAGCAGCGTAGACTTGTACCAAGAGACCCAGTACTTC. J is TRBJ2-5 and V is TRBV9; D remains unclear. V dropped 0 bases and J dropped 0 bases, with 6 bases sitting between them. The CDR3 is 14 amino acids. CDR1 is SGDLS, CDR2 YYNGEE, per germline.

J is TRBJ2-2 and V is TRBV5-1, with D uncertain. Trimming took 3 bases from V and 1 from J, leaving 7 bases between them. CDR1 and CDR2 from the germline V gene are SGHRS and YFSETQ. This CDR3 is 14 amino acids long. The CDR3 loop reads CASSYYKNTGELFF. The CDR3, as DNA: TGCGCCAGCAGCTATTACAAGAACACCGGGGAGCTGTTTTTT.

This chain links TRBV6-1 with TRBJ2-5, with D tentatively TRBD2 (6 bases). V was shortened by 4 bases and J by 1 base, with 10 bases between the two germline ends. From germline, CDR1 is MNHNS and CDR2 SASEGT. The CDR3 spans 14 residues. The CDR3 spells CASSALRGQETQYF. CDR3 DNA sequence: TGTGCCAGCAGTGCTCTGCGGGGCCAAGAGACCCAGTACTTC.

This clone was counted a single time. J is TRBJ1-3 and V is TRBV27; D remains unclear. Germline CDR1 reads MNHEY; CDR2 reads SMNVEV (reference sequence). The CDR3 extends over 14 amino acids. Trimming removed 4 bases at V and 1 base at J, with 8 bases between. Written as DNA, the CDR3 is TGTGCCAGCAGTTCCCGGACTTCTGGAAACACCATATATTTT. Translated: CASSSRTSGNTIYF.